One TCR beta chain is described in this entry. This entry belongs to a study of blood T cell repertoires in COVID-19. Whole-study context: There were acute and convalescent COVID-19 samples, and they came from the United States, Italy and Spain. The cDNA or gDNA used as material had been derived from T cells, B-cell-depleted T cells, or PBMCs.

Original processing notes: Scientists estimated how many nucleated cells there were by amplifying reference gene primers. Measured with immunoSEQ multiplex PCR; TCRdb has only the in-frame clones, and not every one. Clone size and V and J calls were adopted from that table, with D and trimming inferred from the DNA. The table has over 120,000 clones, about nine tenths seen once. The CDR3 is 13 residues long. The germline V and J ends were trimmed by 7 bases and 5 bases, with 11 bases remaining between them. Germline V gene data show CDR1 as MNHEY and CDR2 as SVGAGI. The receptor comes from a woman aged 45-59 years with acute or convalescent COVID-19. Sequenced: peripheral blood. The chain recombines TRBV6-5 with TRBJ2-2; a weak D match, TRBD1 (5 bases). The CDR3 here is CASNWKGTGELFF. In nucleotides, the CDR3 is TGTGCCAGCAATTGGAAGGGGACCGGGGAGCTGTTTTTT.